This TCR beta chain is drawn from a study of T cell changes during pregnancy in multiple sclerosis. The CDR3 contains 13 residues. Germline V gene lookup returns CDR1 SEHNR and CDR2 FQNEAQ (reference sequence). Trimming cost V 5 bases and J 7 bases; bases outside gene matches: 4. This clone was counted once. Sequenced by immunoSEQ multiplex PCR; TCRdb stores in-frame clones only, minus some. The table records about 60,000 clones, less than 95% of them present only once. The genes are TRBV7-9 and TRBJ1-2, with 10 nucleotides matching TRBD1. The sequence derives from a female donor in good health, enrolled as a control in a pregnancy study. Sequenced material: CD4+ T cells from peripheral blood mononuclear cells, taken after pregnancy. CDR3 DNA sequence: TGTGCCAGCAGCGGGACAGGGGAGTCTGGCTACACCTTC. It is translated as CASSGTGESGYTF.